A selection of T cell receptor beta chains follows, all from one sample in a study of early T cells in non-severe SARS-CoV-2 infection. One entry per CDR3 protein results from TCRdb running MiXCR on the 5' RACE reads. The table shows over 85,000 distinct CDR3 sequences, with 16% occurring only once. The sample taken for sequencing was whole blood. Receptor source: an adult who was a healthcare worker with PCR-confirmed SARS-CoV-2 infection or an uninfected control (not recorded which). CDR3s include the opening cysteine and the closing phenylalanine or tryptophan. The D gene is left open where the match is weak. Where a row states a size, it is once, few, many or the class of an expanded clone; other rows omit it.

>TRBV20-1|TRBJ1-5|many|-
CSARDVAVGNQPQHF
TGCAGTGCTAGAGATGTTGCGGTCGGGAATCAGCCCCAGCATTTT
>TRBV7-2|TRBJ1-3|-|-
CASSLTLTAGGNTIYF
TGTGCCAGCAGCTTAACGTTGACAGCTGGGGGAAACACCATATATTTT
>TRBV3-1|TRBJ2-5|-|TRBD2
CASSPQYGTSGPQETQYF
TGTGCCAGCAGCCCGCAATACGGGACTAGCGGACCGCAAGAGACCCAGTACTTC
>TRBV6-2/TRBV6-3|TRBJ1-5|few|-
CASSFRGGGNQPQHF
TGTGCCAGCAGTTTTCGGGGGGGCGGAAATCAGCCCCAGCATTTT
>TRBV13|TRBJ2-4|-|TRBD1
CASSPQDRAGVAKNIQYF
TGTGCCAGCAGCCCCCAGGACAGGGCTGGGGTAGCCAAAAACATTCAGTACTTC
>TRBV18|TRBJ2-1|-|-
CASSRQEVGWDEQFF
TGTGCCAGCTCAAGACAGGAGGTTGGTTGGGATGAGCAGTTCTTC
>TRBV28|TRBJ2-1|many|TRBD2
CASSLGTSGSSYNEQFF
TGTGCCAGCAGTCTAGGGACTAGCGGGAGCTCCTACAATGAGCAGTTCTTC
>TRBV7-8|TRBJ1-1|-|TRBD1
CASSPRTGGGTEAFF
TGTGCCAGCAGCCCCCGGACAGGCGGGGGCACTGAAGCTTTCTTT
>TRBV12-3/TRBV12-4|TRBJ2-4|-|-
CASRGGAKNIQYF
TGTGCTTCCAGGGGGGGGGCCAAAAACATTCAGTACTTC
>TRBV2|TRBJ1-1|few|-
CASSEGGEAFF
TGTGCCAGCAGTGAAGGGGGTGAAGCTTTCTTT
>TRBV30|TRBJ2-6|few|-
CAWGTPSGANVLTF
TGTGCCTGGGGGACCCCCTCTGGGGCCAACGTCCTGACTTTC
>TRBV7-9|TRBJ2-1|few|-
CASSPGRSLGGEQFF
TGTGCCAGCAGCCCTGGCAGATCGTTAGGTGGTGAGCAGTTCTTC
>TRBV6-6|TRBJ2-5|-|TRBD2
CASSRLAEDQETQYF
TGTGCCAGCAGTCGACTAGCGGAGGACCAAGAGACCCAGTACTTC
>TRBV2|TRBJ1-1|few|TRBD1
CASTAVDREGTEAFF
TGTGCCAGCACGGCGGTAGACAGGGAGGGCACTGAAGCTTTCTTT
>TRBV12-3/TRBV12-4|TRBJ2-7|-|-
CASSLEGNYEQYF
TGTGCCAGCAGTTTAGAGGGGAACTACGAGCAGTACTTC
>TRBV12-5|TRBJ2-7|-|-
CASGPGPSYEQYF
TGTGCTAGTGGCCCGGGACCTAGCTACGAGCAGTACTTC
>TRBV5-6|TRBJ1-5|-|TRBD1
CASSSQGAEQPQHF
TGTGCCAGCAGCTCCCAGGGGGCCGAGCAGCCCCAGCATTTT
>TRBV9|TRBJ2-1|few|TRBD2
CASSVASTVGLVYEQFF
TGTGCCAGCAGCGTAGCCTCCACCGTCGGACTAGTTTATGAGCAGTTCTTC
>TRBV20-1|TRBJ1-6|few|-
CSAREELGDSPLHF
TGCAGTGCTAGAGAGGAACTGGGAGATTCACCCCTCCACTTT
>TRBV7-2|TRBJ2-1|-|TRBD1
CASSAPGQGAFGEQFF
TGTGCCAGCAGCGCCCCGGGACAGGGGGCTTTCGGTGAGCAGTTCTTC
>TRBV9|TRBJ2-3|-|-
CASSLPHASTDTQYF
TGTGCCAGCAGCCTCCCCCACGCTAGCACAGATACGCAGTATTTT
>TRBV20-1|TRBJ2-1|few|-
CSARFAGSYNEQFF
TGCAGTGCTAGGTTCGCGGGCTCCTACAATGAGCAGTTCTTC
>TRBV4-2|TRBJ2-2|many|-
CASSPGFKNTGELFF
TGTGCCAGCAGCCCGGGTTTTAAGAACACCGGGGAGCTGTTTTTT
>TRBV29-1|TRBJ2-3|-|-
CSVLRNTDTQYF
TGCAGCGTTCTCCGGAACACAGATACGCAGTATTTT
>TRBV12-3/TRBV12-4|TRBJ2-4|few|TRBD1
CASSGNRGANIQYF
TGTGCCAGCAGCGGTAACAGGGGGGCAAACATTCAGTACTTC
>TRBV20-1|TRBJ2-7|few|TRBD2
CSARRGGPDQYEQYF
TGCAGTGCCCGACGGGGGGGGCCGGATCAATACGAGCAGTACTTC
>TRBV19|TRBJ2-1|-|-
CASSTNGREQFF
TGTGCCAGTAGCACCAACGGGCGGGAGCAGTTCTTC
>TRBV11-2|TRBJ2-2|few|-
CASSYPKEAANTGELFF
TGTGCCAGCAGCTACCCAAAAGAAGCCGCGAACACCGGGGAGCTGTTTTTT
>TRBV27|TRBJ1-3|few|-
CASRPDRLSGNTIYF
TGTGCCAGCAGGCCCGACAGACTCTCTGGAAACACCATATATTTT
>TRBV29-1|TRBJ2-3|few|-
CSVENGADTQYF
TGCAGCGTTGAAAACGGTGCAGATACGCAGTATTTT
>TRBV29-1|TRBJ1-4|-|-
CSVEVVATNEKLFF
TGCAGCGTTGAAGTAGTTGCAACTAATGAAAAACTGTTTTTT
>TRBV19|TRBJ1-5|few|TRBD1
CASRPTGTGAQPQHF
TGTGCCAGTAGACCCACCGGGACAGGGGCTCAGCCCCAGCATTTT
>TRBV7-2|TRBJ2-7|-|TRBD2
CASSLGTSGLSSEQYF
TGTGCCAGCAGCTTAGGGACTAGCGGGTTGTCCTCCGAGCAGTACTTC
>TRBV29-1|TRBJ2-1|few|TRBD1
CSYRDSGYNEQFF
TGCAGCTACCGGGACAGCGGCTACAATGAGCAGTTCTTC
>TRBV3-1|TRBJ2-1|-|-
CASSQAPGFYNEQFF
TGTGCCAGCAGCCAAGCCCCAGGGTTTTACAATGAGCAGTTCTTC